This TCR beta chain originates from a study of T cells after yellow fever vaccination. Study context: In the case of low-cell-number fractions, SMART-Seq v4 Ultra Low Input was used for preparation.

The authors made TCR cDNA by 5'RACE template switching, adding a universal primer site and UMIs. TCRdb analysed the 5' RACE reads with MiXCR anew, one entry per CDR3 protein. The table records 450,000 to 550,000 distinct CDR3 sequences, roughly a fifth of them present only once. This clonotype was found a few times. Its specificity is unknown. The CDR3 is 16 residues long. Germline V gene sequence: CDR1 LGHNT, CDR2 FRNRAP. V was cut by 6 bases and J by 3 bases, with 20 bases left in between. Whole-study results and caveats: A small proportion of clonotypes was detected in both the CD4 and CD8 compartments. Post-booster reappearance was seen for most primary-vaccination clones (about 96% CD4, around 90% CD8).

The V and J genes are TRBV12-5 and TRBJ2-5, with D possibly called TRBD1 or TRBD2 (5 bases each). This TCR was sampled from a man between 25 and 39 years old who received the YFV17D yellow fever vaccine. The sequences come from PBMCs, collected 15 days after the yellow fever booster vaccination. CDR3 nucleotide sequence: TGTGCTAGTGGGTCACCCTTGGCAGGGACCGAAGAGACCCAGTACTTC. It translates to CASGSPLAGTEETQYF.